The present TCR beta chain was sequenced within a study of cytomegalovirus exposure and HLA in healthy donors. Overall study results and limits: Some V segments (TRBV6-2 and TRBV6-3 among them) were excluded as indistinguishable.

The PCR was carried out with 60 Vbeta primers and 13 Jbeta primers. Original handling: The authors later counted roughly 87 million unique TCR beta chains, some 9.9 million of them shared. The table came from immunoSEQ multiplex PCR; TCRdb's copy has only in-frame clones and leaves some out. That table furnishes V, J and clone size, whereas the DNA furnished D and trimming. Among 200,000 to 250,000 clones listed, 70% to 90% were seen once. After removal of 2 bases from V and 13 bases from J, the junction contained 10 bases not matched to a gene. The CDR3 runs to 14 residues. The germline gives CDR1 MNHNS, CDR2 SASEGT. Details on this clone: Its target is unknown.

Sequencing was done on a sample of PBMCs. The TCR was taken from a woman between 55 and 75 years old in good health and CMV-seropositive. V gene TRBV6-1 combines with J gene TRBJ2-1; 8 bases fit TRBD1. CDR3 DNA sequence: TGTGCCAGCAGTGAAATGCCAGGGGGCGCGGAACAGTTCTTC. Its protein product is CASSEMPGGAEQFF.